The next 28 T cell receptor beta chains were all read from a single sample in a study of cytomegalovirus exposure and HLA in healthy donors. The PCR employed 60 Vbeta primers together with 13 Jbeta primers. Sequencing was performed with immunoSEQ multiplex PCR; in TCRdb, only in-frame clones are kept and a portion is missing. Here the sample spans approximately 150,000 clones, around 78% being singletons. Sequencing input: PBMCs. Receptors were obtained from a middle-aged man in good health and CMV-seronegative.

The V call is TRBV7-2, the J call TRBJ2-7; tentative D call: TRBD1 (5 bases). This CDR3 contains 17 residues. The V end lost 2 bases, the J end lost 1 base, and 18 bases lay between the germline ends. In germline, CDR1 is SGHTA, CDR2 FQGNSA. CDR3 loop: CASSLTPHRWGSYEQYF. The CDR3 DNA reads TGTGCCAGCAGCTTAACGCCTCACAGGTGGGGTTCCTACGAGCAGTACTTC.

This sequence joins TRBV5-1 and TRBJ1-1; 7 bases agree with TRBD1. Germline V gene lookup returns CDR1 SGHRS and CDR2 YFSETQ. J was trimmed by 2 bases and V by 1 base; bases with no gene match: 8. The CDR3 runs to 16 residues. As DNA, the CDR3 is TGCGCCAGCAGCTTGAACCTCGACAGGGTAAACACTGAAGCTTTCTTT. Residues: CASSLNLDRVNTEAFF. The complete variable domain, with remaining parts taken from reference TRBV5-1 and TRBJ1-1, reads KAGVTQTPRYLIKTRGQQVTLSCSPISGHRSVSWYQQTPGQGLQFLFEYFSETQRNKGNFPGRFSGRQFSNSRSEMNVSTLELGDSALYLCASSLNLDRVNTEAFFGQGTRLTVV.

The chain combines TRBV20-1 with TRBJ1-2, with D hard to call. The V gene lost 7 bases and the J gene lost 3 bases, with 9 bases spanning the gap. CDR3 length: 11 amino acids. Per germline, CDR1 DFQATT and CDR2 SNEGSKA (reference sequence). CDR3 loop: CSVPGDYGYTF. The CDR3 DNA is TGCAGTGTTCCCGGTGACTATGGCTACACCTTC.

The chain links TRBV29-1 to TRBJ2-3, with TRBD1 matching over 12 bases. CDR3 length: 14 residues. Looked up from germline, CDR1 is SQVTM and CDR2 is ANQGSEA. After removal of 6 bases from V and 1 base from J, the junction contained 2 bases not matched to a gene. In DNA, the CDR3 is TGCAGCGTCGGGACAGGGGGCGGCACAGATACGCAGTATTTT. Its translation: CSVGTGGGTDTQYF.

The CDR3 DNA reads as TGTGCCAGCAGCTTAGATGGGAGAGGAGGAGAGACCCAGTACTTC. Translation: CASSLDGRGGETQYF. This sequence joins TRBV7-8 and TRBJ2-5; TRBD2 is a possible D gene (5 bases). Germline V CDR1 and CDR2: SGHVS, FQNEAQ. The V end lost 1 base, the J end lost 4 bases, and 13 bases lay between the germline ends. The CDR3 is made up of 15 amino acids.

The J gene is TRBJ1-5, the V gene TRBV28; 7 nucleotides match TRBD1. V shed 6 bases and J 0 bases; nucleotides not matched to a gene: 5. Per germline, CDR1 MDHEN and CDR2 SYDVKM. The CDR3 contains 15 residues. Here the CDR3 reads CASSPDRYSNQPQHF. The CDR3 DNA is TGTGCCAGCAGCCCGGACAGGTATAGCAATCAGCCCCAGCATTTT.

The chain has TRBV6-1 and TRBJ2-7; 7 bases map to TRBD1. The CDR3 extends over 12 amino acids. V dropped 4 bases and J dropped 7; count of bases not matched to a gene: 4. The V gene's germline CDR1 is MNHNS and CDR2 SASEGT. The CDR3 sequence is CASSGTGLEQYV. The CDR3 DNA reads as TGTGCCAGCAGTGGGACAGGCTTAGAGCAGTACGTC.

This clone has only a few counts. V and J are TRBV29-1 and TRBJ1-2; the match to TRBD1 covers 9 bases. This CDR3 comprises 12 residues. V was clipped by 6 bases and J by 8 bases; unmatched bases: 7. Germline CDR1 reads SQVTM; CDR2 reads ANQGSEA. CDR3 bases: TGCAGCGTCGTCGGACAGGGGACGGGCTACACCTTC. This gives the protein CSVVGQGTGYTF.

The chain recombines TRBV18 with TRBJ1-3; no definite D call. The CDR3 runs to 16 residues. Between the trimmed V and J ends, which lost 3 bases and 5 bases, there was a span of 17 bases. Germline-derived CDR1 and CDR2 are KGHSH and LQKENI. CDR3 DNA sequence: TGTGCCAGCTCACCCTCAGTCGGGGTGACTAGAAACACCATATATTTT. Encoded protein: CASSPSVGVTRNTIYF.

The sample holds one count of this clone. V usage is TRBV28 and J usage is TRBJ1-3, with D possibly matching TRBD1 (6 bases). The V gene's germline CDR1 is MDHEN and CDR2 SYDVKM. The CDR3 is 16 amino acids. The V end lost 5 bases, the J end lost 0 bases, and 14 bases lay between the germline ends. The CDR3 DNA sequence: TGTGCCAGCAGTGGCCCCAGGGGAACCTCTGGAAACACCATATATTTT. Protein sequence: CASSGPRGTSGNTIYF.

As regards this clone: Different DNA sequences within this sample yield the same CDR3. This chain connects TRBV4-1 to TRBJ2-5; D may be TRBD1 (5 bases). The CDR3 totals 15 residues. Trimming removed 3 bases at V and 4 bases at J, with 15 bases between. CDR1 is MGHRA, CDR2 YSYEKL, per germline. The CDR3 spells CASSQLGQAPETQYF. As DNA, the CDR3 is TGCGCCAGCAGCCAGCTGGGGCAGGCCCCAGAGACCCAGTACTTC.

In DNA, the CDR3 is TGTGCCAGCAGCTTGGGGACAGGGGGCTATACTGAAGCTTTCTTT. It yields the protein CASSLGTGGYTEAFF. J is TRBJ1-1 and V is TRBV5-8; 11 positions match TRBD1. Germline V gives CDR1 SGHTS, CDR2 YDEGEE. The CDR3 length is 15 residues. The junction had 3 bases not matched to a gene; V was cut back by 0 bases and J by 5 bases.

This chain connects TRBV9 to TRBJ2-1; 12 nucleotides agree with TRBD2. Germline CDR1 is SGDLS and CDR2 is YYNGEE. The V segment lost 7 bases and the J segment 10 bases; nucleotides outside the gene matches: 3. The CDR3 is made up of 12 amino acids. The CDR3 protein is CASGLAGNEQFF. CDR3 bases: TGTGCCAGCGGACTAGCGGGAAACGAGCAGTTCTTC.

This clone has a single count. This chain links TRBV28 with TRBJ2-5, with TRBD2 identical over 7 bases. Germline V CDR1 and CDR2: MDHEN, SYDVKM. V lost 11 bases, J lost 6 bases, and 12 bases stayed unmatched. The CDR3 spans 13 residues. The DNA of the CDR3 is TGTGCCGGCCAGGGAGGGGCGGGTCAGACCCAGTACTTC. Translating it yields CAGQGGAGQTQYF.

Only one count was recorded for this clone. The chain carries TRBV6-1 and TRBJ1-1; perhaps TRBD1 as D (5 bases). Germline V gene sequence: CDR1 MNHNS, CDR2 SASEGT. Trimming removed 2 bases at V and 3 bases at J, with 13 bases between. The CDR3 covers 15 residues. DNA of the CDR3: TGTGCCAGCAGTGAATATCAGGGTGTTTACACTGAAGCTTTCTTT. It translates to CASSEYQGVYTEAFF.

This chain uses TRBV6-5 with TRBJ2-7; the D is unclear. In germline, CDR1 is MNHEY, CDR2 SVGAGI. The length of the CDR3 is 14 residues. Trimming took 7 bases from V and 1 from J, leaving 14 bases between them. CDR3 in DNA: TGTGCCAGCAATTATTTTGGCGGTTCCTACGAGCAGTACTTC. Protein product: CASNYFGGSYEQYF.

The chain has TRBV19 and TRBJ2-7, with D perhaps TRBD1 or TRBD2 (5 bases each). The CDR3 covers 16 residues. In germline, CDR1 is LNHDA, CDR2 SQIVND (reference sequence). Trimming took off 5 bases at V and 0 bases at J, with 17 bases between the two ends. The CDR3 sequence is CASSPSRSGGSYEQYV. In DNA form, the CDR3 reads TGTGCCAGTAGTCCCTCGCGCAGTGGGGGCTCCTACGAGCAGTACGTC.

The chain employs TRBV30 and TRBJ2-1; 11 positions match TRBD2. The CDR3 runs 18 residues. With 3 bases clipped from V and 0 bases from J, the junction kept 10 bases outside the gene matches. Per the germline V gene, CDR1 is GTSNPN and CDR2 is SVGIG (reference sequence). The CDR3 DNA is TGTGCCTGGAGCACCGAGCGCACTAGCGGGGGCTCCTACAATGAGCAGTTCTTC. Encoded protein: CAWSTERTSGGSYNEQFF.

DNA of the CDR3: TGTGCCATCAGCTCTTGGACAGACTCTGGAAACACCATATATTTT. Translating gives CAISSWTDSGNTIYF. The chain has TRBV10-3 and TRBJ1-3; perhaps TRBD1 as D (6 bases). V gave up 6 bases and J gave up 0 bases, with 12 bases separating them. Germline CDR1 and CDR2: ENHRY and SYGVKD. The CDR3 runs 15 residues.

Worth noting for this clone: Other DNA sequences of this sample code for an identical CDR3. The V call is TRBV11-2, the J call TRBJ2-7, with D uncertain. The V gene lost 4 bases and the J gene lost 6 bases, with 10 bases spanning the gap. Looked up from germline, CDR1 is SGHAT and CDR2 is FQNNGV. The CDR3 length is 12 residues. The DNA for the CDR3 is TGTGCCAGCAGCTCAAAACTCGGCGAGCAGTACTTC. This gives the protein CASSSKLGEQYF.

This clone was seen only a few times. Other DNA sequences in this specimen translate into the identical CDR3. The chain combines TRBV19 with TRBJ2-2, with D perhaps matching TRBD1 (5 bases). This CDR3 has 14 amino acids. Germline values: CDR1 LNHDA, CDR2 SQIVND (reference sequence). Trimming stripped 4 bases from V and 1 base from J, with 7 bases between. The CDR3 DNA is TGTGCCAGTAGTACAAGGGGGAACACCGGGGAGCTGTTTTTT. This gives the protein CASSTRGNTGELFF.

In this sample, this clone turned up a few times. The gene calls are TRBV5-6 and TRBJ1-1; tentative D call: TRBD1 (6 bases). V lost 0 bases and J lost 1, with 7 bases in between. Germline V gene lookup returns CDR1 SGHDT and CDR2 YYEEEE. The length of the CDR3 is 14 residues. This CDR3 reads CASSLGGGNTEAFF. Written as DNA, the CDR3 is TGTGCCAGCAGCTTGGGAGGGGGGAACACTGAAGCTTTCTTT.

In this sample, this clone turned up many times. The chain employs TRBV6-5 and TRBJ2-1; TRBD2 matches at 7 bases. The CDR3 is 15 residues long. Germline V gives CDR1 MNHEY, CDR2 SVGAGI. The V and J ends lost 0 bases and 10 bases, in that order; junction bases with no gene match: 9. The CDR3 is CASSYSTRGEGEQFF. CDR3 DNA: TGTGCCAGCAGTTACTCGACGAGAGGGGAGGGCGAGCAGTTCTTC.

This clone was observed once. V and J are TRBV5-1 and TRBJ2-3; 8 nucleotides align to TRBD1. V trimming: 2 bases; J trimming: 2 bases; junction bases outside the gene matches: 16. The CDR3 totals 19 residues. The germline V gene encodes CDR1 SGHRS and CDR2 YFSETQ. The CDR3 sequence: CASSFDLLSGTGPTDTQYF. The DNA for the CDR3 is TGCGCCAGCAGCTTCGACTTGCTTTCGGGGACAGGACCCACAGATACGCAGTATTTT.

The chain links TRBV5-4 to TRBJ2-1; 7 positions match TRBD2. The CDR3 spans 15 residues. J was trimmed by 3 bases and V by 0 bases; bases with no gene match: 3. From germline, CDR1 is SGHNT and CDR2 YYREEE (reference sequence). CDR3 bases: TGTGCCAGCAGCTTGGATCTAGCGGTCTACAATGAGCAGTTCTTC. Translated, it gives CASSLDLAVYNEQFF.

The chain's CDR3 is CASREDGLGFPEQYF. The CDR3 DNA sequence: TGTGCCAGCAGGGAGGACGGACTTGGGTTTCCGGAGCAGTACTTC. The chain combines TRBV25-1 with TRBJ2-7; tentative D call: TRBD2 (5 bases). The V end was cut by 6 bases, the J end by 7 bases, with 22 bases between. CDR1 and CDR2 from the germline V gene are MGHDK and SYGVNS. The CDR3 is made up of 15 amino acids.

This chain joins TRBV19 and TRBJ1-5; 8 bases agree with TRBD1. Germline assignment: CDR1 LNHDA and CDR2 SQIVND (reference sequence). The trim removed 7 bases at V and 0 bases at J, leaving 5 bases unmatched. The CDR3 is 15 residues long. The CDR3 sequence is CASTQGTGSNQPQHF. In nucleotides, the CDR3 is TGTGCCAGTACCCAGGGGACAGGTAGCAATCAGCCCCAGCATTTT.

This clone has a handful of counts. The chain combines TRBV25-1 with TRBJ1-1, with D perhaps matching TRBD1 (5 bases). The length of the CDR3 is 13 residues. The germline CDR1 and CDR2 sequences are MGHDK and SYGVNS. V was shortened by 4 bases and J by 7 bases, with 13 bases between the two germline ends. The CDR3 coding sequence is TGTGCCAGCAGTGGGCAGGGATGGGGTGAAGCTTTCTTT. This translates into CASSGQGWGEAFF.